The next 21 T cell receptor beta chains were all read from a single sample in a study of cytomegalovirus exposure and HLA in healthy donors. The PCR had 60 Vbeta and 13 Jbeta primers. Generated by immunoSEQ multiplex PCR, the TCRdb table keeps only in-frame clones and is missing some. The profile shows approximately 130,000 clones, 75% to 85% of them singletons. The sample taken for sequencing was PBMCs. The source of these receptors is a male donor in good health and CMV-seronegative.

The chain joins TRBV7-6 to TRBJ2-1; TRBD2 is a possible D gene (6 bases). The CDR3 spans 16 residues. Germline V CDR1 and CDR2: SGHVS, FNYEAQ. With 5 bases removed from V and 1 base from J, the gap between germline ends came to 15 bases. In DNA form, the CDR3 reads TGTGCCAGCAGCCCCTCCCGGGGGTCGTCCTACAATGAGCAGTTCTTC. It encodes CASSPSRGSSYNEQFF.

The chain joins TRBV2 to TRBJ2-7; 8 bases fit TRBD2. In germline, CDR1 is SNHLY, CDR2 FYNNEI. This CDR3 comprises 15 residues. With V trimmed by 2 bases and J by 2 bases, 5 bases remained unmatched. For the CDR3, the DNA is TGTGCCAGCAGTGAACGCAGCGGGGGCCCCTACGAGCAGTACTTC. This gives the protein CASSERSGGPYEQYF.

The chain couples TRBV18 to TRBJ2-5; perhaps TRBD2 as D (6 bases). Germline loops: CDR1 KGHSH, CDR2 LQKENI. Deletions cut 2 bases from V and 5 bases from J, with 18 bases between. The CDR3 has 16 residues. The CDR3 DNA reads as TGTGCCAGCTCACCATTTACGGGGGAACTCAGCGAGACCCAGTACTTC. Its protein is CASSPFTGELSETQYF.

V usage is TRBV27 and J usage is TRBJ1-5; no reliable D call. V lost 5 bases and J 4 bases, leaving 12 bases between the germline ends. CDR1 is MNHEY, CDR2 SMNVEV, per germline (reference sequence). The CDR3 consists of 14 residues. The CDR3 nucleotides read TGTGCCAGCAGTCGACTGGGTCGGAATCAGCCCCAGCATTTT. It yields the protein CASSRLGRNQPQHF.

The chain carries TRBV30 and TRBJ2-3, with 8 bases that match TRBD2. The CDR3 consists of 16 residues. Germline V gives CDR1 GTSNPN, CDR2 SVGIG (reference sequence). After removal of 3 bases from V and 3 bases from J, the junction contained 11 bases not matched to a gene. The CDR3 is CAWSGGGRRLTDTQYF. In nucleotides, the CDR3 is TGTGCCTGGAGCGGGGGGGGTCGGCGCCTTACAGATACGCAGTATTTT.

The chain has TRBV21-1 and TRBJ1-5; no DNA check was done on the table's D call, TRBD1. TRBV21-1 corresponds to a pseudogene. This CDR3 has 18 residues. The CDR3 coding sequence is TGTGCCAGCAGCAAGGAAGACAGGATGTACCTAGGCAATCAGCCCCAGCATTTT. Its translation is CASSKEDRMYLGNQPQHF.

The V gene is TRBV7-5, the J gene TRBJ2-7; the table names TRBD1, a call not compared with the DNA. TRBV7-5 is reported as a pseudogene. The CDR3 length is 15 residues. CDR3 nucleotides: TGTGCCAGAGGAGGACAGCCCCTCAGCTCCTACGAGCAGTACTTC. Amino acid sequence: CARGGQPLSSYEQYF.

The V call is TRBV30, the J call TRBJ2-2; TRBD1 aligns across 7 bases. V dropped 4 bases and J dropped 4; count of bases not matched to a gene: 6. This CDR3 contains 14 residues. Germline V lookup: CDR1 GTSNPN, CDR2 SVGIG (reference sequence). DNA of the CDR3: TGTGCCTGGATGTTTAGGGGGCTCACCGGGGAGCTGTTTTTT. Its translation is CAWMFRGLTGELFF.

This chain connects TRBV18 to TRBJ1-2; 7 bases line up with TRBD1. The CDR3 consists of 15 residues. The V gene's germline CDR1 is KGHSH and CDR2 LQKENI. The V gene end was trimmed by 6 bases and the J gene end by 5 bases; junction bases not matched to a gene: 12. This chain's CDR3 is CASSPAGGPTYGYTF. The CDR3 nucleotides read TGTGCCAGCTCTCCGGCAGGGGGACCTACTTATGGCTACACCTTC.

This chain's CDR3 is CAISESGGEEKLFF. For the CDR3, the DNA is TGTGCCATCAGTGAGTCAGGGGGCGAAGAAAAACTGTTTTTT. This chain connects TRBV10-3 to TRBJ1-4; 7 positions match TRBD1. After removal of 0 bases from V and 8 bases from J, the junction contained 3 bases not matched to a gene. The CDR3 has 14 residues. The germline gives CDR1 ENHRY, CDR2 SYGVKD.

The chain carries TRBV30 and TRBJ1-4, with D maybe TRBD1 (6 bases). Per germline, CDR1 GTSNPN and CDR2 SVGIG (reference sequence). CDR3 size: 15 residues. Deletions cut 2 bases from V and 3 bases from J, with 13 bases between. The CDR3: CAWSPGTSANEKLFF. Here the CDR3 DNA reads TGTGCCTGGAGTCCGGGGACATCCGCTAATGAAAAACTGTTTTTT.

CDR3 sequence reads: CASSLVGTGNTGELFF. The CDR3 DNA reads TGCGCCAGCAGCTTGGTGGGGACTGGGAACACCGGGGAGCTGTTTTTT. The chain carries TRBV5-1 and TRBJ2-2, with D perhaps matching TRBD2 (6 bases). The CDR3 runs to 16 residues. V lost 0 bases to trimming and J lost 1 base, with 10 bases between them. Per the germline V gene, CDR1 is SGHRS and CDR2 is YFSETQ.

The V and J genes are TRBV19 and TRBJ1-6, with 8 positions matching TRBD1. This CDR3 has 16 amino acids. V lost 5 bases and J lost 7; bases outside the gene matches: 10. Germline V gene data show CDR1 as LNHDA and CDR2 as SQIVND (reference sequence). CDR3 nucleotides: TGTGCCAGTAGTCCTTCCGGACAGGGAGGAAATTCACCCCTCCACTTT. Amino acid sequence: CASSPSGQGGNSPLHF. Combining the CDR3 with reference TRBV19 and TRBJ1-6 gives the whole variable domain DGGITQSPKYLFRKEGQNVTLSCEQNLNHDAMYWYRQDPGQGLRLIYYSQIVNDFQKGDIAEGYSVSREKKESFPLTVTSAQKNPTAFYLCASSPSGQGGNSPLHFGNGTRLTVT.

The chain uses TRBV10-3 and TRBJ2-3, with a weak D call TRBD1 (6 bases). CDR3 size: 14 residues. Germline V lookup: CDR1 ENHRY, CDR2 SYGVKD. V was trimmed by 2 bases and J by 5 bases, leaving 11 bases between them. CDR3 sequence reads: CAISETGNRDTQYF. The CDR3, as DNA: TGTGCCATCAGTGAGACAGGGAACAGAGATACGCAGTATTTT.

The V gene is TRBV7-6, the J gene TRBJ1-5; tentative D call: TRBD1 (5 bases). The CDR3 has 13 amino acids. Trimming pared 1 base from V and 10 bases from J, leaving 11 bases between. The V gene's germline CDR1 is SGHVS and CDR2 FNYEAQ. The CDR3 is CASSLGSRDPQHF. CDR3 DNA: TGTGCCAGCAGCTTAGGATCCAGGGATCCCCAGCATTTT.

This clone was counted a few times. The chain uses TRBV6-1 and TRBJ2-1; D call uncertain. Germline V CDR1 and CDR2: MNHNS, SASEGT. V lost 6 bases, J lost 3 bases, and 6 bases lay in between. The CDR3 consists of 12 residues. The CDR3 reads CASRADYNEQFF. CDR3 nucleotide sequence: TGTGCCAGCAGGGCGGACTACAATGAGCAGTTCTTC.

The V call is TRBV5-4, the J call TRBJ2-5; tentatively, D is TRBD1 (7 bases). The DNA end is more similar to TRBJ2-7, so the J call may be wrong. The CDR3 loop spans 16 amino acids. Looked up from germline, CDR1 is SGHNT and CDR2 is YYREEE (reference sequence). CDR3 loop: CASSQGGDRAIYEQYF. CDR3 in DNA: TGTGCCAGCAGCCAGGGGGGAGACAGGGCCATCTACGAGCAGTACTTC.

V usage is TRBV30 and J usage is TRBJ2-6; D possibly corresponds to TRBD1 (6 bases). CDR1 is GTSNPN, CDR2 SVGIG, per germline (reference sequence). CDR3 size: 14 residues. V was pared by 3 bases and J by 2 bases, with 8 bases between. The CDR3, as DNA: TGTGCCTGGAGACAGGGCACTGGGGCCAACGTCCTGACTTTC. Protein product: CAWRQGTGANVLTF.

CDR3 sequence: CASSIALSNTGELFF. For the CDR3, the DNA is TGTGCCAGTAGTATCGCGCTTTCGAACACCGGGGAGCTGTTTTTT. The chain employs TRBV19 and TRBJ2-2; no firm D call. The germline gives CDR1 LNHDA, CDR2 SQIVND (reference sequence). The CDR3 length is 15 residues. Trimming pared 3 bases from V and 0 bases from J, leaving 8 bases between.

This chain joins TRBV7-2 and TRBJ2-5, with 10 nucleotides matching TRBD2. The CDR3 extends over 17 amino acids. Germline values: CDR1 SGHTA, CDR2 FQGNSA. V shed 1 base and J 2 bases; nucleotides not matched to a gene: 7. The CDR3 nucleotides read TGTGCCAGCAGCTTAGTTCTAGCGGGGGCGGGGCAAGAGACCCAGTACTTC. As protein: CASSLVLAGAGQETQYF.

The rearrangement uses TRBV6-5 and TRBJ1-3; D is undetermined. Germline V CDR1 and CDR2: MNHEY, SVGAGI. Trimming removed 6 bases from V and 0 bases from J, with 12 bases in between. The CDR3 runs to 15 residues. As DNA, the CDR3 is TGTGCCAGCAGCTCCCGAGGTCGCTCTGGAAACACCATATATTTT. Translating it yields CASSSRGRSGNTIYF.